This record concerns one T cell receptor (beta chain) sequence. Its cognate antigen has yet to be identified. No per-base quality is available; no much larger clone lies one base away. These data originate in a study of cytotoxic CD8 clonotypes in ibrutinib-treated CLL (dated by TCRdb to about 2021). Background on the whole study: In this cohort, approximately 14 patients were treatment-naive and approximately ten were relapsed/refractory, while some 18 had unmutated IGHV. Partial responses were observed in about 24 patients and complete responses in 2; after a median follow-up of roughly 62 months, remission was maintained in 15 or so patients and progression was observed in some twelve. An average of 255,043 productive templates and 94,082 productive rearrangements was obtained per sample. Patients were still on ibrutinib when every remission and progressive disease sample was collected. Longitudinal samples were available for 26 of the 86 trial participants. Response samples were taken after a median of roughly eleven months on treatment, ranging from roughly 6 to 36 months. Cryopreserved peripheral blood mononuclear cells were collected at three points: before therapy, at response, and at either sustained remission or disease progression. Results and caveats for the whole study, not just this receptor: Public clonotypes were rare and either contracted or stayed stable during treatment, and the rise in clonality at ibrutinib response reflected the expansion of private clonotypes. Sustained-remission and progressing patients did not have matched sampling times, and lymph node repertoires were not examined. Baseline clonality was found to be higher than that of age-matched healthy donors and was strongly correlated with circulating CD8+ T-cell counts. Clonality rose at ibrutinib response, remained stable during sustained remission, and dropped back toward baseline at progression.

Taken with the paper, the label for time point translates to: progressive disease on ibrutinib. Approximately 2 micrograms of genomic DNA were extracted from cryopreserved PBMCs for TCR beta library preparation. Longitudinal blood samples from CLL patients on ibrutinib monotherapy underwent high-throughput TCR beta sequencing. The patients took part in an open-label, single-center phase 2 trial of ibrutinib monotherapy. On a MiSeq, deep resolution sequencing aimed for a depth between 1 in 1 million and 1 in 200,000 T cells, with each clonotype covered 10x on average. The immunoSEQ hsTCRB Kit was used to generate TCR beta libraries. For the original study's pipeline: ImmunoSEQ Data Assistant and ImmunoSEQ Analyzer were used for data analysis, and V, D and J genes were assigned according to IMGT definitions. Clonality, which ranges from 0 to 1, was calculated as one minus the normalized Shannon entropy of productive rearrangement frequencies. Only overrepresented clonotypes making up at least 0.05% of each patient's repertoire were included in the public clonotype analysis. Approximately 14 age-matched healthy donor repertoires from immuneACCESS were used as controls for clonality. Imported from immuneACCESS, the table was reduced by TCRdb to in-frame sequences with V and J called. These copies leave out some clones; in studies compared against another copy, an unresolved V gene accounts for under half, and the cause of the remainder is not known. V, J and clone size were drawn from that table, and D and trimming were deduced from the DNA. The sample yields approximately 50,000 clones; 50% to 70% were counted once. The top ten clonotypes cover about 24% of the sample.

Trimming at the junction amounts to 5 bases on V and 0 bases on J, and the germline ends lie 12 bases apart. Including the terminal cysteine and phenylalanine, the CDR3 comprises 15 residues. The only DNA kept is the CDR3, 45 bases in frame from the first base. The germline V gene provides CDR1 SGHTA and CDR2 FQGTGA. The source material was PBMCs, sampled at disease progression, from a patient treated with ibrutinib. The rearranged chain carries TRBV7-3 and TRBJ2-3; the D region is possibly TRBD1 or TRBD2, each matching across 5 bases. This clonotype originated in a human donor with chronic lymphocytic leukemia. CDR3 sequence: CASSPWDGSTDTQYF. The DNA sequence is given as TGTGCCAGCAGCCCCTGGGACGGGAGCACAGATACGCAGTATTTT.